One and the same sample provided the 20 T cell receptor beta chains below, sequenced in a study of PD-1 blockade in classical Hodgkin lymphoma (dated by TCRdb to about 2020). The label giving this sample's time point can be read as: cycle 4 day 1 (C4D1), after about 6 weeks of nivolumab. Relapse after autologous stem cell transplantation had occurred in all trial patients, and cohorts A, B and C were distinguished by prior brentuximab vedotin exposure. To prepare the library, the immunoSEQ multiplex PCR assay was applied. TCRdb provides this immuneACCESS table in a form limited to in-frame rearrangements. Some clones are lacking; in checked studies, under half of them reflect an unresolved V gene, and why the rest are absent is not known. The sample table contains 31,000 or so clones; only one count was recorded for approximately 67% of them. Jointly, the top ten make up about 3.8% of the sample.

This sample comprised peripheral blood mononuclear cells (PBMCs), obtained before the fourth cycle of nivolumab. The receptors were sampled from a human donor with classical Hodgkin lymphoma.

In nucleotides, the CDR3 is TGCAGCGTTGAAGGAAGGCCAGGGGCCTCCTACAATGAGCAGTTCTTC. It is translated as CSVEGRPGASYNEQFF. The V and J genes are TRBV29-1 and TRBJ2-1, with D maybe TRBD1 (6 bases). Germline CDR1 SQVTM, CDR2 ANQGSEA. V lost 1 base and J 0 bases, leaving 13 bases between the germline ends. This CDR3 has 16 residues.

V and J are TRBV21-1 and TRBJ2-5; the table's D call TRBD2 went unverified against the DNA. TRBV21-1 corresponds to a pseudogene. The length of the CDR3 is 13 residues. The CDR3, as DNA: TGTGCCAGCACGCGGGGCCATGACGGGACCCAGTACTTC. This gives the protein CASTRGHDGTQYF.

This clone was seen more than once but under ten times. The chain uses TRBV27 and TRBJ2-1, with unresolved D. V was trimmed by 3 bases and J by 8 bases, leaving 14 bases between them. The CDR3 has 14 amino acids. The V gene's germline CDR1 is MNHEY and CDR2 SMNVEV (reference sequence). This chain's CDR3 is CASSLRIGQDEQFF. The CDR3 DNA reads TGTGCCAGCAGTTTGAGGATTGGGCAGGATGAGCAGTTCTTC.

The chain has TRBV9 and TRBJ1-1, with D unresolved. V gave up 2 bases and J gave up 11 bases, with 25 bases separating them. This CDR3 is built from 16 residues. Germline V lookup: CDR1 SGDLS, CDR2 YYNGEE. As DNA, the CDR3 is TGTGCCAGCAGCGTCGCCGAGTCTGTGGTTCGTAGTAATGCTTTCTTT. Translation gives CASSVAESVVRSNAFF.

The V call is TRBV6-6, the J call TRBJ2-7; D gene unclear. CDR3 length: 15 amino acids. V was cut by 6 bases and J by 1 base, with 16 bases left in between. Germline assignment: CDR1 MNHNY and CDR2 SVGAGI (reference sequence). DNA for the CDR3: TGTGCCAGCAGCCGCCGGAGTCCCCCGTCCTACGAGCAGTACTTC. This gives the protein CASSRRSPPSYEQYF.

The J gene is TRBJ2-7, the V gene TRBV9; possible D gene TRBD1, 5 bases. Germline-derived CDR1 and CDR2 are SGDLS and YYNGEE. V lost 0 bases, J lost 4 bases, and 14 bases lay in between. The CDR3 is 15 residues long. CDR3 sequence (DNA): TGTGCCAGCAGCGTAGCAGCAGGGCGCAGATACGAGCAGTACTTC. Translating gives CASSVAAGRRYEQYF. The entire variable domain, with the rest obtained from reference TRBV9 and TRBJ2-7, is as follows: DSGVTQTPKHLITATGQRVTLRCSPRSGDLSVYWYQQSLDQGLQFLIQYYNGEERAKGNILERFSAQQFPDLHSELNLSSLELGDSALYFCASSVAAGRRYEQYFGPGTRLTVT.

The V call is TRBV5-8, the J call TRBJ1-1; 7 bases fit TRBD1. V shed 1 base, J shed 0 bases, and the junction held 3 bases outside the gene matches. The CDR3 runs to 15 residues. CDR1 and CDR2 (germline): SGHTS, YDEGEE. The CDR3 region is CASSLTGQMNTEAFF. In nucleotides, the CDR3 is TGTGCCAGCAGCTTGACGGGACAGATGAACACTGAAGCTTTCTTT.

This clone turned up a few times. J is TRBJ1-5 and V is TRBV19; D is perhaps TRBD1 (5 bases). Germline-derived CDR1 and CDR2 are LNHDA and SQIVND (reference sequence). This CDR3 is 13 amino acids long. Trimming removed 8 bases from V and 3 bases from J, with 11 bases in between. In DNA form, the CDR3 reads TGTGCCAGTCACCAGGGTTCCAATCAGCCCCAGCATTTT. Protein product: CASHQGSNQPQHF.

The V and J genes are TRBV9 and TRBJ2-7; no clear D gene. This CDR3 region has 15 residues. The germline V gene encodes CDR1 SGDLS and CDR2 YYNGEE. Trimming stripped 1 base from V and 5 bases from J, with 16 bases between. CDR3 amino acids: CASSVNSDPWDEQYF. The CDR3 DNA reads TGTGCCAGCAGCGTAAACAGCGATCCTTGGGACGAGCAGTACTTC.

This clone was counted a few times. CDR3 in DNA: TGTGCCAGCAGTTTCGACTCAGGGATCTCTGGGGCCAACGTCCTGACTTTC. Its protein is CASSFDSGISGANVLTF. The chain recombines TRBV27 with TRBJ2-6; tentatively, D is TRBD1 (5 bases). The V gene's germline CDR1 is MNHEY and CDR2 SMNVEV (reference sequence). V was clipped by 3 bases and J by 0 bases, with 12 bases between them. CDR3 size: 17 residues. Looking up the rest from reference TRBV27 and TRBJ2-6 gives the full variable domain: EAQVTQNPRYLITVTGKKLTVTCSQNMNHEYMSWYRQDPGLGLRQIYYSMNVEVTDKGDVPEGYKVSRKEKRNFPLILESPSPNQTSLYFCASSFDSGISGANVLTFGAGSRLTVL.

The chain recombines TRBV10-3 with TRBJ2-1; no clear D gene. Trimming shortened V by 4 bases and J by 8 bases, and 15 bases separated the two germline ends. CDR3 size: 14 residues. Germline CDR1 ENHRY, CDR2 SYGVKD. CDR3 coding DNA: TGTGCCATCAGTGGTCTAAATGATGGATATGAGCAGTTCTTC. Residues: CAISGLNDGYEQFF.

This clone was seen just once. CDR3 sequence (DNA): TGTGCCAGCAGCGTATCGCGTGGGCTAGCGGGGGGTGCAGATACGCAGTATTTT. Amino acids: CASSVSRGLAGGADTQYF. The rearrangement uses TRBV9 and TRBJ2-3; 11 positions agree with TRBD2. V was pared by 1 base and J by 4 bases, with 11 bases of the junction left unmatched. CDR1 is SGDLS, CDR2 YYNGEE, per germline. This CDR3 has 18 amino acids.

The chain joins TRBV25-1 to TRBJ2-3; weak D call: TRBD2 (5 bases). The CDR3 totals 15 residues. Germline CDR1 and CDR2: MGHDK and SYGVNS. Trimming took off 2 bases at V and 2 bases at J, with 11 bases between the two ends. The DNA for the CDR3 is TGTGCCAGCAGTGAACAGCGGCCTTCCACAGATACGCAGTATTTT. Protein sequence: CASSEQRPSTDTQYF.

J is TRBJ1-4 and V is TRBV6-6; possible D gene TRBD1, 5 bases. The CDR3 consists of 15 residues. The ends were cut back, 6 bases at V and 5 bases at J, with 16 bases in the middle. CDR1 and CDR2 from the germline V gene are MNHNY and SVGAGI (reference sequence). DNA of the CDR3: TGTGCCAGCAGGCCAGCCGGGACGGAGAATGAAAAACTGTTTTTT. Protein sequence: CASRPAGTENEKLFF.

The chain links TRBV5-1 to TRBJ2-1; 10 nucleotides align to TRBD2. The CDR3 consists of 19 residues. V lost 4 bases, J lost 6 bases, and 19 bases stayed unmatched. CDR1 is SGHRS and CDR2 is YFSETQ in the germline V gene. CDR3 DNA: TGCGCCAGCAGCCCGCGGTTAATAGCGGGAGGATTTGGGTCCAATGAGCAGTTCTTC. Translating gives CASSPRLIAGGFGSNEQFF. The whole variable domain, filled in from reference TRBV5-1 and TRBJ2-1, reads KAGVTQTPRYLIKTRGQQVTLSCSPISGHRSVSWYQQTPGQGLQFLFEYFSETQRNKGNFPGRFSGRQFSNSRSEMNVSTLELGDSALYLCASSPRLIAGGFGSNEQFFGPGTRLTVL.

The genes are TRBV7-6 and TRBJ2-3, with D unclear. The ends were cut back, 5 bases at V and 3 bases at J, with 6 bases in the middle. The CDR3 has 12 residues. Per the germline V gene, CDR1 is SGHVS and CDR2 is FNYEAQ. For the CDR3, the DNA is TGTGCCAGCAGCCGTAATACAGATACGCAGTATTTT. It specifies CASSRNTDTQYF.

The CDR3: CASSDRTGEAFF. CDR3 DNA sequence: TGTGCCAGCAGTGATCGCACAGGGGAAGCTTTCTTT. J is TRBJ1-1 and V is TRBV25-1, with a possible D match to TRBD1 (6 bases). From germline, CDR1 is MGHDK and CDR2 SYGVNS. This CDR3 is 12 amino acids long. Deletions cut 3 bases from V and 8 bases from J, with 10 bases between. The complete variable domain, with remaining parts taken from reference TRBV25-1 and TRBJ1-1, reads EADIYQTPRYLVIGTGKKITLECSQTMGHDKMYWYQQDPGMELHLIHYSYGVNSTEKGDLSSESTVSRIRTEHFPLTLESARPSHTSQYLCASSDRTGEAFFGQGTRLTVV.

The chain is built from TRBV30 and TRBJ2-5, with D perhaps matching TRBD2 (9 bases). The V end lost 5 bases, the J end lost 4 bases, and 23 bases lay between the germline ends. There are 16 residues in the CDR3. Germline V CDR1 and CDR2: GTSNPN, SVGIG (reference sequence). CDR3 in amino acids: CAWSRGASGTGETQYF. CDR3 DNA sequence: TGTGCCTGGTCTCGGGGGGCTAGCGGGACAGGAGAGACCCAGTACTTC.

This chain links TRBV12-5 with TRBJ2-4, with 7 bases that match TRBD1. J gave up 1 base and V 4 bases, and 7 bases lay outside the gene matches. The V gene's germline CDR1 is LGHNT and CDR2 FRNRAP. The CDR3 contains 16 residues. The CDR3 region is CASGSPEQGAKNIQYF. The CDR3 DNA follows: TGTGCTAGTGGTTCCCCCGAACAGGGGGCCAAAAACATTCAGTACTTC.

The chain combines TRBV21-1 with TRBJ1-3. TRBV21-1 is a recognized pseudogene. The length of the CDR3 is 17 residues. The CDR3 DNA is TGTGCCAGCACCCCGGGACCTCTCCTTCTCTCTGGAAACACCATATATTTT. This encodes CASTPGPLLLSGNTIYF.